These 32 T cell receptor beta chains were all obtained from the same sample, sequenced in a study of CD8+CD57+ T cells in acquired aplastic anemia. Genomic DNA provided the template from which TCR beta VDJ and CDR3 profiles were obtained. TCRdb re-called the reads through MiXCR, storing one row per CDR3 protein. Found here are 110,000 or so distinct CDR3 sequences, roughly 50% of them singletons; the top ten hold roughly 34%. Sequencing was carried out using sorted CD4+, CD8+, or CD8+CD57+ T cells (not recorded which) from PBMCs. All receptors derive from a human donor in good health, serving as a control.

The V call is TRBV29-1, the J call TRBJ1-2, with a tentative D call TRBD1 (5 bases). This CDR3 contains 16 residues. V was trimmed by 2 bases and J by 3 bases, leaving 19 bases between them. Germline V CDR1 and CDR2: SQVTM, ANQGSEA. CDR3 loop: CSVEPALGTHHYGYTF. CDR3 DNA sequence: TGCAGCGTTGAACCTGCCCTAGGGACTCACCACTATGGCTACACCTTC.

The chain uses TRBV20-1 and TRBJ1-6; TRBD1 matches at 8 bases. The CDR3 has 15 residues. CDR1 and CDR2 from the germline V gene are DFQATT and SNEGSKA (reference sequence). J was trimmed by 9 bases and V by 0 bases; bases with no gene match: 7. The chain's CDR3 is CSARDTRTGPSPLHF. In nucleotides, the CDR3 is TGCAGTGCTAGAGACACCCGGACAGGGCCTTCACCCCTCCACTTT.

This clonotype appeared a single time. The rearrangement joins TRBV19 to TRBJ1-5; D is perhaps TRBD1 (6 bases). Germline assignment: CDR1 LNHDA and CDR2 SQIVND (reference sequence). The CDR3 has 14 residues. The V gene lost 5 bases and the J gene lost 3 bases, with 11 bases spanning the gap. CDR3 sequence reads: CASSWGQDNQPQHF. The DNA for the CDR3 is TGTGCCAGTAGTTGGGGGCAGGACAATCAGCCCCAGCATTTT.

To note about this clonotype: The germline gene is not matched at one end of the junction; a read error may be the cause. The CDR3 region has the DNA TGTGCCAGTAGTGACCCAGGGGTCGCACAAGGGACCCAGTACTTC. It codes for CASSDPGVAQGTQYF. The chain combines TRBV19 with TRBJ2-5; D is perhaps TRBD1 (6 bases). The CDR3 length is 15 residues. Germline assignment: CDR1 LNHDA and CDR2 SQIVND (reference sequence).

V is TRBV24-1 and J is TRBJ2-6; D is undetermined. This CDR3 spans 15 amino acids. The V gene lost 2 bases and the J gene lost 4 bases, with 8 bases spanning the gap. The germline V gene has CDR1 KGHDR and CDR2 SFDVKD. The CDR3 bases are TGTGCCACCAGTGATTACGTCGCGGGGGCCAACGTCCTGACTTTC. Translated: CATSDYVAGANVLTF.

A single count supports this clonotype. CDR3 DNA sequence: TGTGCCAGCAGCGGAATACTAGCGGGGGGTTACACAGATACGCAGTATTTT. This sequence encodes CASSGILAGGYTDTQYF. J is TRBJ2-3 and V is TRBV9; 12 bases map to TRBD2. V lost 3 bases to trimming and J lost 2 bases; unmatched junction nucleotides: 7. CDR3 length: 17 amino acids. Germline lookup yields CDR1 SGDLS and CDR2 YYNGEE.

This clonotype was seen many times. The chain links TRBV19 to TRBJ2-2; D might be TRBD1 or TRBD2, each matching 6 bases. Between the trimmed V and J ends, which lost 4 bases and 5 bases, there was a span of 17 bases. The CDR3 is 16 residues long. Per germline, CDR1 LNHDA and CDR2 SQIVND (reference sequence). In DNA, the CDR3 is TGTGCCAGTAGTAACGCGGGAACAGGGCGGACCGGGGAGCTGTTTTTT. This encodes CASSNAGTGRTGELFF.

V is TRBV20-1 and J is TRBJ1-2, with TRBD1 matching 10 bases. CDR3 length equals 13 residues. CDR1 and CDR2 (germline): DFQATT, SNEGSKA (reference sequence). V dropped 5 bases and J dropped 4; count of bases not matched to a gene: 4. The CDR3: CSAPRDRGYGYTF. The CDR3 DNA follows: TGCAGTGCTCCGAGGGACAGGGGCTATGGCTACACCTTC.

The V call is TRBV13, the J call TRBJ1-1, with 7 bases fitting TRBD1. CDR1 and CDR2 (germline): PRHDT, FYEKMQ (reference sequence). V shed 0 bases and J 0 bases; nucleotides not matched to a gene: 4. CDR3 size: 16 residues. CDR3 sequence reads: CASSLGQGLLNTEAFF. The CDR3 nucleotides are TGTGCCAGCAGCTTAGGACAGGGGCTATTGAACACTGAAGCTTTCTTT.

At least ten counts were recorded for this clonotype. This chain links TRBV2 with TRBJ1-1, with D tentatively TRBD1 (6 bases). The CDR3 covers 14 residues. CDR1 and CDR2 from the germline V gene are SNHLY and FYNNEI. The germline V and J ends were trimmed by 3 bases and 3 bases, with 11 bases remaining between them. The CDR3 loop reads CASSDARGYTEAFF. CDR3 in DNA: TGTGCCAGCAGTGACGCCAGGGGATACACTGAAGCTTTCTTT.

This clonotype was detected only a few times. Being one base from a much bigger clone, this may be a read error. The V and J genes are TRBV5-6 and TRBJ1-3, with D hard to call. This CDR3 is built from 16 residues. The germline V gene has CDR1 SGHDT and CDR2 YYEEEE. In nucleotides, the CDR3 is TGTGCCAGCAGTACCGGGCCCACCGACCCCGGAAACACCACATATTTT. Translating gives CASSTGPTDPGNTTYF. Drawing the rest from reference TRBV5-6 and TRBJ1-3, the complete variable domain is DAGVTQSPTHLIKTRGQQVTLRCSPKSGHDTVSWYQQALGQGPQFIFQYYEEEERQRGNFPDRFSGHQFPNYSSELNVNALLLGDSALYLCASSTGPTDPGNTTYFGEGSWLTVV.

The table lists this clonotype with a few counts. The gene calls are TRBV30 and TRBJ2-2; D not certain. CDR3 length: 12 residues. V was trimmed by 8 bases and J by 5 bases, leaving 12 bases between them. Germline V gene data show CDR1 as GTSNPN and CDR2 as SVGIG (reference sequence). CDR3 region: CASTQETGELFF. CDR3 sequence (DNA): TGTGCCAGCACACAAGAGACCGGGGAGCTGTTTTTT.

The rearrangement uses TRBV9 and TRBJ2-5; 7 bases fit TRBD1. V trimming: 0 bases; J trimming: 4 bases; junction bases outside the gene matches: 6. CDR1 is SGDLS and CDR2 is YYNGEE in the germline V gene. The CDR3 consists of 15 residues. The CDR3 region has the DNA TGTGCCAGCAGCGTAGCTACAGGGGCGGGAGAGACCCAGTACTTC. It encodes CASSVATGAGETQYF.

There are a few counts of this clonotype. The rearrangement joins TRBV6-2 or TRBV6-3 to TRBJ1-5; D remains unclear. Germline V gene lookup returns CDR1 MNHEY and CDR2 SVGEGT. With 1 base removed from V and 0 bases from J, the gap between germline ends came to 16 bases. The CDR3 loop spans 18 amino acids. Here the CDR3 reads CASSYLGQERYSNQPQHF. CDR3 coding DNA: TGTGCCAGCAGTTACTTGGGCCAGGAACGTTATAGCAATCAGCCCCAGCATTTT.

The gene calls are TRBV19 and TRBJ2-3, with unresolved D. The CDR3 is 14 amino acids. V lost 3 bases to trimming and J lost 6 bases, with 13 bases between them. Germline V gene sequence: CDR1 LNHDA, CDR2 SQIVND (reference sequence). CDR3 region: CASSMGFPPDTQYF. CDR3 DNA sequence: TGTGCCAGTAGTATGGGGTTCCCTCCGGATACGCAGTATTTT.

Written as DNA, the CDR3 is TGTGCCACCAGCAGTTTGGGACAGGTGGATGGCTACACCTTC. It is translated as CATSSLGQVDGYTF. V and J are TRBV15 and TRBJ1-2; 8 positions agree with TRBD1. The germline CDR1 and CDR2 sequences are LNHNV and YYDKDF (reference sequence). The CDR3 is made up of 14 amino acids. V lost 3 bases to trimming and J lost 6 bases; unmatched junction nucleotides: 6.

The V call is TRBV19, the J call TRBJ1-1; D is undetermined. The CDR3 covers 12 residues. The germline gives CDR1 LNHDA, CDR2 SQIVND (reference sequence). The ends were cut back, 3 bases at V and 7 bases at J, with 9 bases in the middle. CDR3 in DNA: TGTGCCAGTAGTATGAAAGGAGATGAAGCTTTCTTT. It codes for CASSMKGDEAFF.

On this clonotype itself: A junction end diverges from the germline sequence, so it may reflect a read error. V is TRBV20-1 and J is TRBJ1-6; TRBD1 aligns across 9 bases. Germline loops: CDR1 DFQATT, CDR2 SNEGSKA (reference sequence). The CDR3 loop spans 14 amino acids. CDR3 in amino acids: CRASDRGPNTPLHF. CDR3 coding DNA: TGCCGTGCTTCGGACAGGGGACCTAATACACCCCTCCACTTT.

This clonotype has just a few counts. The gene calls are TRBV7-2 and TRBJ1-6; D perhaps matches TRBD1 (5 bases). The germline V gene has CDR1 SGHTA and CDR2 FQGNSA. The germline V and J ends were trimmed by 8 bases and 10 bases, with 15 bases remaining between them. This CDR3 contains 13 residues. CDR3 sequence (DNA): TGTGCCAGCGCCGAAGGGACGGGCTCACCCCTCCACTTT. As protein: CASAEGTGSPLHF.

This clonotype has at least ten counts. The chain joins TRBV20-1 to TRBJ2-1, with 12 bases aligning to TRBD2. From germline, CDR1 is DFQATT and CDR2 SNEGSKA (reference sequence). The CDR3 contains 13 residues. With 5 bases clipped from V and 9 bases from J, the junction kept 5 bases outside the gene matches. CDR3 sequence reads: CSASLAGGGEQFF. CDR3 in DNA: TGCAGTGCTTCACTAGCGGGGGGCGGTGAGCAGTTCTTC.

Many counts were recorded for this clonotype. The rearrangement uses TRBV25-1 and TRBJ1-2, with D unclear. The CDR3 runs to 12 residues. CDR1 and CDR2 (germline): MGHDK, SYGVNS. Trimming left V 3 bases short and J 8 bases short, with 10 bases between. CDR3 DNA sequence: TGTGCCAGCAGTGAGACGGGATGGGGCTACACCTTC. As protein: CASSETGWGYTF.

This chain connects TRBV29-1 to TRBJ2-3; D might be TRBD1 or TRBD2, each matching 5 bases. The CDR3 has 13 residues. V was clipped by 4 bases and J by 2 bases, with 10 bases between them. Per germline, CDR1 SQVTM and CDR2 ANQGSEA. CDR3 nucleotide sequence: TGCAGCGTTGGTGGGGGTTACACAGATACGCAGTATTTT. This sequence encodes CSVGGGYTDTQYF.

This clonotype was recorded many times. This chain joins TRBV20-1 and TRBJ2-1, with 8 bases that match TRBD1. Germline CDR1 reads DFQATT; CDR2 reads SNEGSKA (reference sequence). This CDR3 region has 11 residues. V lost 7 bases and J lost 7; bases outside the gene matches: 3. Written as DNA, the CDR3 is TGCAGTGGTACAGGGGGAAATGAGCAGTTCTTC. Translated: CSGTGGNEQFF.

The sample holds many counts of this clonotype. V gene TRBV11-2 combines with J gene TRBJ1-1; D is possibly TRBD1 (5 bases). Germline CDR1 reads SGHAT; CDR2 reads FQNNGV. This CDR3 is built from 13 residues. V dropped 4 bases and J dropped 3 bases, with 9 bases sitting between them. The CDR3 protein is CASSSGRYTEAFF. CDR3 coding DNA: TGTGCCAGCAGCTCGGGACGGTACACTGAAGCTTTCTTT. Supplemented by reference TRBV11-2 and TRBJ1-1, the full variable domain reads EAGVAQSPRYKIIEKRQSVAFWCNPISGHATLYWYQQILGQGPKLLIQFQNNGVVDDSQLPKDRFSAERLKGVDSTLKIQPAKLEDSAVYLCASSSGRYTEAFFGQGTRLTVV.

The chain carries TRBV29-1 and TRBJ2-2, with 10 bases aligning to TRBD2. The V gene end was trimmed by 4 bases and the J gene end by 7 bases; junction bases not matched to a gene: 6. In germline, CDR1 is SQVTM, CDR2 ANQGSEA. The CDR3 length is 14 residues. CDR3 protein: CSVGSGGAGGELFF. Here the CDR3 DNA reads TGCAGCGTTGGAAGCGGGGGGGCCGGCGGGGAGCTGTTTTTT.

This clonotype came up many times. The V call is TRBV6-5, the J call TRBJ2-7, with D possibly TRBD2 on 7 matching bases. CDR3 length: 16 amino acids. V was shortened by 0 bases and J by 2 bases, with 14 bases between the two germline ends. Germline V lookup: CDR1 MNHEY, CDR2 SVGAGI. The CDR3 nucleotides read TGTGCCAGCAGTTACTCGATAAAGGGGGGGACCTACGAGCAGTACTTC. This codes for CASSYSIKGGTYEQYF.

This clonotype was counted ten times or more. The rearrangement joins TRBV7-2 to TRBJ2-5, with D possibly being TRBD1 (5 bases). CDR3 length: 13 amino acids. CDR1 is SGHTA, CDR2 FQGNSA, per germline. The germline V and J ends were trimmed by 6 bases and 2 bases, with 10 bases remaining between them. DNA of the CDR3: TGTGCCAGCAGAACAGGCCTACAAGAGACCCAGTACTTC. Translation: CASRTGLQETQYF. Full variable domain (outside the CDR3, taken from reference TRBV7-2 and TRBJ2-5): GAGVSQSPSNKVTEKGKDVELRCDPISGHTALYWYRQSLGQGLEFLIYFQGNSAPDKSGLPSDRFSAERTGGSVSTLTIQRTQQEDSAVYLCASRTGLQETQYFGPGTRLLVL.

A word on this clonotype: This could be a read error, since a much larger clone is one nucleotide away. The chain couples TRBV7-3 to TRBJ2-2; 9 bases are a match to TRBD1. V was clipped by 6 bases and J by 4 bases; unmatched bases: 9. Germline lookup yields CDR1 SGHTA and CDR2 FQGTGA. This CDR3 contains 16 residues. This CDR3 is CASSITGGAGTGELFF. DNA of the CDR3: TGTGCCAGCAGTATCACAGGGGGCGCGGGCACCGGGGAGCTGTTTTTT.

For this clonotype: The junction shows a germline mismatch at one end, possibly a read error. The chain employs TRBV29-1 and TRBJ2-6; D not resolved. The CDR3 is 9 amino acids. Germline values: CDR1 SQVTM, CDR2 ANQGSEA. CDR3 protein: CSVAGTEAF. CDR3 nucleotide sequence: TGCAGCGTTGCCGGTACTGAAGCTTTC. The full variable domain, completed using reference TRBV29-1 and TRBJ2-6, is SAVISQKPSRDICQRGTSLTIQCQVDSQVTMMFWYRQQPGQSLTLIATANQGSEATYESGFVIDKFPISRPNLTFSTLTVSNMSPEDSSIYLCSVAGTEAFGAGSRLTVL.

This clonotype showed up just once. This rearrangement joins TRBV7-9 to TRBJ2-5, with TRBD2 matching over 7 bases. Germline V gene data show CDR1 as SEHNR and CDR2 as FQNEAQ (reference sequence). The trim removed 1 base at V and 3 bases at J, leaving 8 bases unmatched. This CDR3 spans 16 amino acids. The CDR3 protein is CASSLGAAGREETQYF. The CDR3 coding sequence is TGTGCCAGCAGCTTAGGGGCAGCGGGAAGGGAAGAGACCCAGTACTTC. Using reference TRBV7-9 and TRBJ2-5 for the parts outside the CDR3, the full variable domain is DTGVSQNPRHKITKRGQNVTFRCDPISEHNRLYWYRQTLGQGPEFLTYFQNEAQLEKSRLLSDRFSAERPKGSFSTLEIQRTEQGDSAMYLCASSLGAAGREETQYFGPGTRLLVL.

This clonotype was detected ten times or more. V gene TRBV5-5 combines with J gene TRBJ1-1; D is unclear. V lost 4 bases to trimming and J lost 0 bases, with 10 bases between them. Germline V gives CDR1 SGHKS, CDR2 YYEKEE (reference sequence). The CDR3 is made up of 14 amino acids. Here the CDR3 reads CASSLRPMNTEAFF. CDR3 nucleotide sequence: TGTGCCAGCAGCCTTAGACCCATGAACACTGAAGCTTTCTTT.

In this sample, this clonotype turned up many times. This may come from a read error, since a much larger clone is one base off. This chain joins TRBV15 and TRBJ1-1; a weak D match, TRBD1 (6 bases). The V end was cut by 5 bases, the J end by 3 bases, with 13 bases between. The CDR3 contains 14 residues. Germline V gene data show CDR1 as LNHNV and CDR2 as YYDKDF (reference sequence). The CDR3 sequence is CATSRGGEDTEAFF. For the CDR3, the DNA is TGTGCCACCAGCCGAGGGGGGGAAGACACTGAAGCTTTCTTT.